These 24 T cell receptor beta chains originate from one sample sequenced in a study of beta chain features in type 1 diabetes. All of the isolated RNA was reverse transcribed, so expressed TCRB transcripts were sequenced. Profiling relied on immunoSEQ multiplex PCR, and the TCRdb table lists in-frame clones only, not all of them. The sample yields roughly 400,000 clones, over 13% seen once. The specimen sequenced was naive CD4+ T cells from blood. All receptors come from a woman in her late teens or twenties in good health.

This clone was picked up a small number of times. This chain connects TRBV13 to TRBJ2-1; 7 bases map to TRBD2. The J segment lost 5 bases and the V segment lost 5 bases, leaving 6 bases of the junction unmatched. The germline gives CDR1 PRHDT, CDR2 FYEKMQ (reference sequence). The CDR3 runs to 14 residues. The CDR3 nucleotides read TGTGCCAGCAGCCGGCCGGGAGGTAACAATGAGCAGTTCTTC. This encodes CASSRPGGNNEQFF.

The chain recombines TRBV25-1 with TRBJ2-7, with D possibly TRBD1 on 6 matching bases. The V gene's germline CDR1 is MGHDK and CDR2 SYGVNS. Trimming took 3 bases from V and 0 from J, leaving 12 bases between them. CDR3 length equals 15 residues. CDR3: CASSDLGASSYEQYF. The CDR3 DNA sequence: TGTGCCAGCAGTGATCTGGGGGCCAGCTCCTACGAGCAGTACTTC.

The rearrangement links TRBV7-9 to TRBJ1-1; D is perhaps TRBD1 (6 bases). The germline V and J ends were trimmed by 4 bases and 9 bases, with 18 bases remaining between them. Germline CDR1 reads SEHNR; CDR2 reads FQNEAQ (reference sequence). The CDR3 is 14 residues long. CDR3 nucleotide sequence: TGTGCCAGCAGCTCATTGGTTGGCACAGGGAAAGCTTTCTTT. Protein product: CASSSLVGTGKAFF.

V usage is TRBV29-1 and J usage is TRBJ2-3, with D perhaps TRBD1 (6 bases). Germline values: CDR1 SQVTM, CDR2 ANQGSEA. The germline V and J ends were trimmed by 5 bases and 4 bases, with 10 bases remaining between them. CDR3 length equals 12 residues. The CDR3 protein is CSVRGHADTQYF. CDR3 coding DNA: TGCAGCGTTCGGGGACACGCAGATACGCAGTATTTT.

The chain uses TRBV4-1 and TRBJ2-2, with D perhaps TRBD2 (5 bases). V shed 8 bases and J shed 7 bases, with 20 bases lying between them. The CDR3 loop spans 15 amino acids. Germline V gene sequence: CDR1 MGHRA, CDR2 YSYEKL. This CDR3 reads CASQDMGRSIGELFF. The CDR3 DNA is TGCGCCAGCCAGGATATGGGGAGAAGTATCGGGGAGCTGTTTTTT.

This clone showed up just a few times. The rearrangement joins TRBV7-2 to TRBJ2-3, with 8 positions matching TRBD2. CDR3 length: 15 residues. The germline gives CDR1 SGHTA, CDR2 FQGNSA. J lost 6 bases, V lost 2 bases, and 7 bases had no gene match. CDR3 residues: CASSLTSGRLDTQYF. The CDR3 nucleotides are TGTGCCAGCAGCTTAACTAGCGGTCGTTTGGATACGCAGTATTTT. Supplemented by reference TRBV7-2 and TRBJ2-3, the full variable domain reads GAGVSQSPSNKVTEKGKDVELRCDPISGHTALYWYRQSLGQGLEFLIYFQGNSAPDKSGLPSDRFSAERTGGSVSTLTIQRTQQEDSAVYLCASSLTSGRLDTQYFGPGTRLTVL.

The chain recombines TRBV18 with TRBJ2-1; TRBD1 matches 10 bases. Trimming took 6 bases from V and 10 from J; bases not matched to a gene: 18. This CDR3 region has 17 residues. CDR1 is KGHSH and CDR2 is LQKENI in the germline V gene. The CDR3 loop reads CASSLVADRGHGREQFF. In nucleotides, the CDR3 is TGTGCCAGCTCCTTAGTCGCCGACAGGGGGCACGGGAGGGAGCAGTTCTTC.

In this sample, this clone turned up a few times. The J gene is TRBJ2-7, the V gene TRBV2, with TRBD2 matching over 11 bases. CDR3 length equals 14 residues. J was trimmed by 4 bases and V by 6 bases; bases with no gene match: 5. Per the germline V gene, CDR1 is SNHLY and CDR2 is FYNNEI. The CDR3, as DNA: TGTGCCAGCAGGATAGCGGGAGGGGGATACGAGCAGTACTTC. Protein sequence: CASRIAGGGYEQYF.

This clone has a handful of counts. The gene calls are TRBV29-1 and TRBJ2-3, with D perhaps TRBD2 (6 bases). V was cut by 8 bases and J by 1 base, with 16 bases left in between. Per germline, CDR1 SQVTM and CDR2 ANQGSEA. The CDR3 covers 14 residues. The CDR3 nucleotides read TGCAGCATGACTAGACGGGCGGGCACAGATACGCAGTATTTT. Translated, it gives CSMTRRAGTDTQYF.

The chain uses TRBV30 and TRBJ1-2; 9 bases are a match to TRBD1. The ends lost 3 bases at V and 4 bases at J; junction bases unmatched: 3. The CDR3 runs 13 residues. Germline V CDR1 and CDR2: GTSNPN, SVGIG (reference sequence). CDR3 loop: CAWSRDRAYGYTF. The CDR3 nucleotides are TGTGCCTGGAGCCGGGACAGGGCCTATGGCTACACCTTC.

The rearrangement links TRBV7-8 to TRBJ2-1, with TRBD2 identical over 7 bases. This CDR3 comprises 15 residues. Germline trimming cut 2 bases from V and 3 bases from J; bases unmatched to any gene: 4. The germline V gene encodes CDR1 SGHVS and CDR2 FQNEAQ. The CDR3 DNA follows: TGTGCCAGCAGCTTACGGCGGGGGAGCTACAATGAGCAGTTCTTC. Protein sequence: CASSLRRGSYNEQFF.

This clone has just a few counts. The chain uses TRBV5-4 and TRBJ2-1; 7 bases agree with TRBD2. Germline CDR1 reads SGHNT; CDR2 reads YYREEE (reference sequence). V lost 2 bases, J lost 4 bases, and 6 bases stayed unmatched. CDR3 length: 15 amino acids. The CDR3 reads CASSFPGLRYNEQFF. CDR3 coding DNA: TGTGCCAGCAGCTTCCCGGGACTACGTTACAATGAGCAGTTCTTC.

The chain employs TRBV30 and TRBJ1-4; D is undetermined. V was shortened by 0 bases and J by 8 bases, with 10 bases between the two germline ends. Germline values: CDR1 GTSNPN, CDR2 SVGIG (reference sequence). The CDR3 contains 13 residues. CDR3 residues: CAWSVVLGEKLFF. DNA for the CDR3: TGTGCCTGGAGTGTCGTTCTCGGGGAAAAACTGTTTTTT.

V and J are TRBV30 and TRBJ1-5, with D possibly being TRBD1 (6 bases). There are 13 residues in the CDR3. The ends were cut back, 5 bases at V and 2 bases at J, with 10 bases in the middle. The germline V gene has CDR1 GTSNPN and CDR2 SVGIG (reference sequence). CDR3 protein: CAWAPGGNQPQHF. CDR3 sequence (DNA): TGTGCCTGGGCTCCAGGGGGCAATCAGCCCCAGCATTTT. Complete variable domain (other parts from reference TRBV30 and TRBJ1-5): SQTIHQWPATLVQPVGSPLSLECTVEGTSNPNLYWYRQAAGRGLQLLFYSVGIGQISSEVPQNLSASRPQDRQFILSSKKLLLSDSGFYLCAWAPGGNQPQHFGDGTRLSIL.

In this sample, this clone turned up a few times. The chain uses TRBV9 and TRBJ2-1; possible D gene TRBD2, 5 bases. The V end lost 5 bases, the J end lost 0 bases, and 12 bases lay between the germline ends. The CDR3 loop spans 15 amino acids. Germline V CDR1 and CDR2: SGDLS, YYNGEE. The CDR3 is CASRLTGNSYNEQFF. For the CDR3, the DNA is TGTGCCAGCAGGTTAACGGGGAACTCCTACAATGAGCAGTTCTTC.

This clone was counted only a few times. V gene TRBV7-8 combines with J gene TRBJ2-1, with 8 bases lining up with TRBD2. The germline CDR1 and CDR2 sequences are SGHVS and FQNEAQ. The V and J ends lost 1 base and 7 bases, in that order; junction bases with no gene match: 3. There are 14 residues in the CDR3. The CDR3 spells CASSLVVAGNEQFF. The CDR3 DNA reads TGTGCCAGCAGCTTAGTGGTAGCGGGAAATGAGCAGTTCTTC. Looking up the rest from reference TRBV7-8 and TRBJ2-1 gives the full variable domain: GAGVSQSPRYKVAKRGQDVALRCDPISGHVSLFWYQQALGQGPEFLTYFQNEAQLDKSGLPSDRFFAERPEGSVSTLKIQRTQQEDSAVYLCASSLVVAGNEQFFGPGTRLTVL.

This clone showed up just a few times. The rearrangement links TRBV19 to TRBJ2-2; D gene uncertain. Trimming shortened V by 5 bases and J by 7 bases, and 11 bases separated the two germline ends. The CDR3 is made up of 13 amino acids. The V gene's germline CDR1 is LNHDA and CDR2 SQIVND (reference sequence). CDR3 sequence (DNA): TGTGCCAGTAGTCTCAGGTTAAACGGGGAGCTGTTTTTT. Translating it yields CASSLRLNGELFF.

As concerns this clone: In the same sample, other DNA sequences code for this CDR3. The chain has TRBV28 and TRBJ2-7; possibly TRBD2 for D (5 bases). This CDR3 has 12 amino acids. Trimming left V 2 bases short and J 5 bases short, with 7 bases between. Germline CDR1 MDHEN, CDR2 SYDVKM. In nucleotides, the CDR3 is TGTGCCAGCAGTTTACGGGGAAACGAGCAGTACTTC. Amino acids: CASSLRGNEQYF.

This chain joins TRBV29-1 and TRBJ2-7; 7 bases match TRBD1. Germline CDR1 reads SQVTM; CDR2 reads ANQGSEA. After removal of 3 bases from V and 0 bases from J, the junction contained 5 bases not matched to a gene. CDR3 length: 14 amino acids. CDR3 residues: CSVEKQGLSYEQYF. The CDR3, as DNA: TGCAGCGTTGAGAAACAGGGGCTCTCCTACGAGCAGTACTTC.

The J gene is TRBJ2-4, the V gene TRBV30, with 9 nucleotides matching TRBD1. The CDR3 sequence is 13 residues long. Trimming removed 4 bases from V and 8 bases from J; junction bases left unmatched: 6. The V gene's germline CDR1 is GTSNPN and CDR2 SVGIG (reference sequence). The CDR3 nucleotides read TGTGCCTGGAACAGGGGGCTATCGGACATTCAGTACTTC. Translated: CAWNRGLSDIQYF.

This sequence joins TRBV29-1 and TRBJ1-1; D is unclear. Per the germline V gene, CDR1 is SQVTM and CDR2 is ANQGSEA. The CDR3 runs 10 residues. V was pared by 3 bases and J by 10 bases, with 9 bases between. For the CDR3, the DNA is TGCAGCGTTGAGAGCCAAAGAGCTTTCTTT. Translating gives CSVESQRAFF. Variable domain in full (rest from reference TRBV29-1 and TRBJ1-1): SAVISQKPSRDICQRGTSLTIQCQVDSQVTMMFWYRQQPGQSLTLIATANQGSEATYESGFVIDKFPISRPNLTFSTLTVSNMSPEDSSIYLCSVESQRAFFGQGTRLTVV.

This clone occurred a few times. This sequence joins TRBV19 and TRBJ2-7, with 9 bases aligning to TRBD1. Germline V gives CDR1 LNHDA, CDR2 SQIVND (reference sequence). CDR3 size: 15 residues. The V and J ends lost 1 base and 5 bases, in that order; junction bases with no gene match: 6. In nucleotides, the CDR3 is TGTGCCAGTAGTATAGTCGGGACAGGGAACAACGAGCAGTACTTC. Amino acids: CASSIVGTGNNEQYF.

This clone turned up a few times. This chain connects TRBV30 to TRBJ2-4, with a weak D call TRBD1 (5 bases). The CDR3 is made up of 15 amino acids. Germline V CDR1 and CDR2: GTSNPN, SVGIG (reference sequence). Trimming removed 0 bases from V and 5 bases from J, with 14 bases in between. In DNA form, the CDR3 reads TGTGCCTGGAGTGTACAGGCCAGGGCACAAAACATTCAGTACTTC. Protein: CAWSVQARAQNIQYF. Supplemented by reference TRBV30 and TRBJ2-4, the full variable domain reads SQTIHQWPATLVQPVGSPLSLECTVEGTSNPNLYWYRQAAGRGLQLLFYSVGIGQISSEVPQNLSASRPQDRQFILSSKKLLLSDSGFYLCAWSVQARAQNIQYFGAGTRLSVL.

J is TRBJ2-1 and V is TRBV12-5; 8 nucleotides match TRBD1. Germline V gene data show CDR1 as LGHNT and CDR2 as FRNRAP. The CDR3 runs to 15 residues. Trimming cost V 7 bases and J 3 bases; bases outside gene matches: 8. CDR3 nucleotides: TGTGCTAGTGCCCTACAGGGGGGCGGCTACAATGAGCAGTTCTTC. It specifies CASALQGGGYNEQFF.